These 20 T cell receptor beta chains originate from one sample sequenced in a study of cytomegalovirus exposure and HLA in healthy donors. The PCR made use of 60 Vbeta and 13 Jbeta primers. The repertoire was sequenced with immunoSEQ multiplex PCR; TCRdb's copy has only in-frame clones and lacks some. The top ten clones hold 1.5% to 2% of a sample with roughly 120,000 clones, around 86% of them seen once. The sequenced material came from PBMCs. These receptors were obtained from a man aged 35 to 55 in good health and CMV-seronegative.

Concerning this clone: Other DNA sequences in this sample translate to the same CDR3. This chain links TRBV28 with TRBJ1-2; a possible D gene is TRBD1 (6 bases). V shed 6 bases and J shed 4 bases, with 15 bases lying between them. The CDR3 has 14 residues. CDR1 and CDR2 (germline): MDHEN, SYDVKM. DNA of the CDR3: TGTGCCAGCAGAGAACAGGGAGTTGGCTATGGCTACACCTTC. Amino acid sequence: CASREQGVGYGYTF.

This clone was recorded once. V gene TRBV6-6 combines with J gene TRBJ1-2; TRBD1 aligns across 8 bases. The ends lost 6 bases at V and 6 bases at J; junction bases unmatched: 9. This CDR3 has 14 amino acids. Germline values: CDR1 MNHNY, CDR2 SVGAGI (reference sequence). The CDR3 reads CASSLGQGRDGYTF. The CDR3 bases are TGTGCCAGCAGCCTAGGACAGGGTCGGGATGGCTACACCTTC.

The chain couples TRBV30 to TRBJ2-6; D uncertain. Germline V gene lookup returns CDR1 GTSNPN and CDR2 SVGIG (reference sequence). The V end was cut by 4 bases, the J end by 4 bases, with 14 bases between. The CDR3 contains 15 residues. In DNA, the CDR3 is TGTGCCTGGAATAGGCGTGTAGCCGGGGCCAACGTCCTGACTTTC. Its translation is CAWNRRVAGANVLTF.

The V call is TRBV5-1, the J call TRBJ1-1; D uncertain. Germline-derived CDR1 and CDR2 are SGHRS and YFSETQ. The CDR3 extends over 14 amino acids. V lost 0 bases to trimming and J lost 2 bases, with 8 bases between them. Here the CDR3 DNA reads TGCGCCAGCAGCTTGGCGGCGGGAAACACTGAAGCTTTCTTT. Protein product: CASSLAAGNTEAFF.

The J gene is TRBJ1-1, the V gene TRBV7-2; D remains ambiguous. This CDR3 region has 17 residues. Between the trimmed V and J ends, which lost 1 base and 1 base, there was a span of 16 bases. Germline V lookup: CDR1 SGHTA, CDR2 FQGNSA. CDR3 coding DNA: TGTGCCAGCAGCTTAGGACGGGGAATAACCCAGAACACTGAAGCTTTCTTT. This translates into CASSLGRGITQNTEAFF.

The V gene is TRBV27, the J gene TRBJ2-1; D might be TRBD1 (5 bases). Germline V gives CDR1 MNHEY, CDR2 SMNVEV (reference sequence). Trimming cost V 0 bases and J 4 bases, with 10 bases left between them. The CDR3 extends over 15 amino acids. CDR3 in DNA: TGTGCCAGCAGTTTATCGTTGGACACATACAATGAGCAGTTCTTC. Protein sequence: CASSLSLDTYNEQFF.

This chain links TRBV5-4 with TRBJ2-5, with 7 nucleotides matching TRBD2. The germline V gene encodes CDR1 SGHNT and CDR2 YYREEE (reference sequence). V dropped 0 bases and J dropped 5; count of bases not matched to a gene: 4. The CDR3 is 14 residues long. The CDR3 loop is CASSLGQGGETQYF. The CDR3 DNA reads TGTGCCAGCAGCTTGGGGCAGGGAGGGGAGACCCAGTACTTC.

The J gene is TRBJ2-5, the V gene TRBV15; weak D call: TRBD1 (5 bases). Trimming pared 0 bases from V and 3 bases from J, leaving 8 bases between. CDR3 length equals 14 residues. Germline loops: CDR1 LNHNV, CDR2 YYDKDF (reference sequence). CDR3 nucleotide sequence: TGTGCCACCAGCAGAGATGGCAGGGAAGAGACCCAGTACTTC. This codes for CATSRDGREETQYF. Drawing the rest from reference TRBV15 and TRBJ2-5, the complete variable domain is DAMVIQNPRYQVTQFGKPVTLSCSQTLNHNVMYWYQQKSSQAPKLLFHYYDKDFNNEADTPDNFQSRRPNTSFCFLDIRSPGLGDTAMYLCATSRDGREETQYFGPGTRLLVL.

The chain has TRBV7-2 and TRBJ2-1; 9 positions match TRBD2. The CDR3 is 16 amino acids. Germline V gives CDR1 SGHTA, CDR2 FQGNSA. J was trimmed by 7 bases and V by 5 bases; bases with no gene match: 12. The CDR3 sequence is CASSARSGGRKNEQFF. The CDR3 DNA reads TGTGCCAGCAGCGCTCGTAGCGGGGGCCGGAAGAATGAGCAGTTCTTC. The full variable domain, rest sourced from reference TRBV7-2 and TRBJ2-1, is GAGVSQSPSNKVTEKGKDVELRCDPISGHTALYWYRQSLGQGLEFLIYFQGNSAPDKSGLPSDRFSAERTGGSVSTLTIQRTQQEDSAVYLCASSARSGGRKNEQFFGPGTRLTVL.

The chain couples TRBV28 to TRBJ1-1, with no clear D. Per the germline V gene, CDR1 is MDHEN and CDR2 is SYDVKM. V was trimmed by 2 bases and J by 4 bases, leaving 8 bases between them. This CDR3 has 13 residues. For the CDR3, the DNA is TGTGCCAGCAGTTTAAGAGGCCCCACTGAAGCTTTCTTT. Protein product: CASSLRGPTEAFF. The full variable domain, its missing parts supplied by reference TRBV28 and TRBJ1-1, is DVKVTQSSRYLVKRTGEKVFLECVQDMDHENMFWYRQDPGLGLRLIYFSYDVKMKEKGDIPEGYSVSREKKERFSLILESASTNQTSMYLCASSLRGPTEAFFGQGTRLTVV.

The chain couples TRBV7-9 to TRBJ2-1; 15 bases are a match to TRBD2. CDR3 length: 18 amino acids. With V trimmed by 5 bases and J by 7 bases, 12 bases remained unmatched. Germline V gene data show CDR1 as SEHNR and CDR2 as FQNEAQ (reference sequence). The CDR3: CASSPGTSGGPLLNEQFF. The CDR3 nucleotides are TGTGCCAGCAGCCCAGGGACTAGCGGGGGGCCCCTTTTAAATGAGCAGTTCTTC.

This chain links TRBV5-1 with TRBJ1-6; a weak D match, TRBD1 (6 bases). V lost 1 base, J lost 8 bases, and 10 bases lay in between. CDR3 length equals 14 residues. Germline V gene lookup returns CDR1 SGHRS and CDR2 YFSETQ. Written as DNA, the CDR3 is TGCGCCAGCAGCTTGCGGGCAGGGGATTCACCCCTCCACTTT. Encoded protein: CASSLRAGDSPLHF.

This clone showed up just a few times. The chain joins TRBV5-1 to TRBJ2-7; the match to TRBD1 covers 11 bases. The germline CDR1 and CDR2 sequences are SGHRS and YFSETQ. The J segment lost 0 bases and the V segment lost 3 bases, leaving 2 bases of the junction unmatched. This CDR3 has 15 residues. The CDR3 loop is CASSWGQGVSYEQYF. CDR3 sequence (DNA): TGCGCCAGCAGCTGGGGACAGGGGGTCTCCTACGAGCAGTACTTC.

The chain joins TRBV5-6 to TRBJ2-2, with D maybe TRBD2 (6 bases). Trimming removed 4 bases at V and 0 bases at J, with 13 bases between. This CDR3 comprises 16 residues. Germline CDR1 reads SGHDT; CDR2 reads YYEEEE. The CDR3 sequence: CASSLGLSSNTGELFF. In nucleotides, the CDR3 is TGTGCCAGCAGCCTGGGACTGTCCTCGAACACCGGGGAGCTGTTTTTT.

This clone was picked up one time. The rearrangement joins TRBV2 to TRBJ2-7; 7 bases agree with TRBD1. The CDR3 runs 14 residues. The junction had 7 bases not matched to a gene; V was cut back by 5 bases and J by 3 bases. The V gene's germline CDR1 is SNHLY and CDR2 FYNNEI. In DNA form, the CDR3 reads TGTGCCAGCAGTACAACGGGACAGCTCTACGAGCAGTACTTC. Protein: CASSTTGQLYEQYF.

V and J are TRBV10-2 and TRBJ1-5, with 7 bases lining up with TRBD1. Germline-derived CDR1 and CDR2 are WSHSY and SAAADI. V shed 2 bases and J 4 bases; nucleotides not matched to a gene: 11. The length of the CDR3 is 17 residues. This CDR3 is CASSEKGKNRGNQPQHF. DNA of the CDR3: TGCGCCAGCAGTGAGAAAGGGAAAAACAGGGGTAATCAGCCCCAGCATTTT.

The chain carries TRBV18 and TRBJ2-3, with D maybe TRBD1 (5 bases). The CDR3 sequence is 15 residues long. The germline V and J ends were trimmed by 2 bases and 0 bases, with 9 bases remaining between them. Germline CDR1 KGHSH, CDR2 LQKENI. The CDR3 spells CASSPAGLSTDTQYF. CDR3 coding DNA: TGTGCCAGCTCACCAGCAGGGCTAAGCACAGATACGCAGTATTTT.

Details on this clone: At one boundary the junction diverges from the germline segment, which might be a read error. This chain joins TRBV30 and TRBJ1-2, with TRBD1 as a possible D gene (5 bases). The CDR3 sequence is 12 residues long. Germline V gene data show CDR1 as GTSNPN and CDR2 as SVGIG (reference sequence). The CDR3 DNA follows: TGTGCCTGGAGTTCAGGAGGGACGCTCTTCCCCTTC. It translates to CAWSSGGTLFPF.

This sequence joins TRBV4-2 and TRBJ1-5; no firm D call. Germline CDR1 is LGHNA and CDR2 is YNFKEQ. The CDR3 consists of 14 residues. V lost 2 bases, J lost 7 bases, and 12 bases lay in between. The CDR3 DNA reads as TGTGCCAGCAGCCAACTTGAGGGTGACCAGCCCCAGCATTTT. It translates to CASSQLEGDQPQHF.

V and J are TRBV9 and TRBJ1-3; tentative D call: TRBD1 (5 bases). The V end was cut by 3 bases, the J end by 3 bases, with 19 bases between. The CDR3 runs to 17 residues. CDR1 and CDR2 from the germline V gene are SGDLS and YYNGEE. The CDR3 nucleotides are TGTGCCAGCAGCGGGGGGGGATGGGAGGCCGGTGGAAACACCATATATTTT. This sequence encodes CASSGGGWEAGGNTIYF.